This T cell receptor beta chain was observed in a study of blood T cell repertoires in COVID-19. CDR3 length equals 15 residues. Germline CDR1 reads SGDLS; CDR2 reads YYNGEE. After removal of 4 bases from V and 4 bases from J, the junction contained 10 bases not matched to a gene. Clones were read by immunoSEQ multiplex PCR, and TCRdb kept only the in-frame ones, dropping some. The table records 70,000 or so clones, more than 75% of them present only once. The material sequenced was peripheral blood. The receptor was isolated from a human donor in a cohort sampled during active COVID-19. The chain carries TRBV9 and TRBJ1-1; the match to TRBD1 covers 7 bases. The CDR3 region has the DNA TGTGCCAGCAGCCCGCAGACAGGGTCGAGCACTGAAGCTTTCTTT. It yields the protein CASSPQTGSSTEAFF.